This T cell receptor beta chain was sequenced in a study of blood T cell repertoires in COVID-19. Study-level information: Acute and convalescent COVID-19 specimens originated in the United States, Italy and Spain.

V was shortened by 3 bases and J by 2 bases, with 4 bases between the two germline ends. The CDR3 loop spans 11 amino acids. CDR1 and CDR2 from the germline V gene are GTSNPN and SVGIG (reference sequence). Repertoires were generated with immunoSEQ multiplex PCR, while TCRdb's copy carries only in-frame clones and drops some. Of about 190,000 clones in the sample, 88% are singletons; the top ten hold approximately 4%. Sequenced input: peripheral blood. The origin of this receptor is a human donor in a cohort sampled during active COVID-19. The rearrangement joins TRBV30 to TRBJ2-5, with D hard to call. DNA for the CDR3: TGTGCCTGGAGGTTACAAGAGACCCAGTACTTC. Protein sequence: CAWRLQETQYF.